This T cell receptor beta chain comes out of a study of patients and donors after allogeneic stem cell transplantation. TCRdb fed the RT-PCR reads into MiXCR, producing one record per CDR3 protein. The sample lists about a million distinct CDR3 sequences, more than 15% occurring once. CDR3 length: 14 residues. Trimming removed 0 bases from V and 3 bases from J, with 6 bases in between. Per germline, CDR1 DFQATT and CDR2 SNEGSKA (reference sequence). This chain links TRBV20-1 with TRBJ2-6; D ambiguous. The sample comprised blood, either unsorted or a sorted T cell fraction (not recorded which). The TCR comes from a human donor who was either an allogeneic HSCT recipient or a stem cell or donor lymphocyte infusion donor (not recorded which). It is not recorded whose cells these are; they may come from a transplant donor. CDR3 coding DNA: TGCAGTGCTAGAGATCAGTATGGGGCCAACGTCCTGACTTTC. Its translation is CSARDQYGANVLTF.